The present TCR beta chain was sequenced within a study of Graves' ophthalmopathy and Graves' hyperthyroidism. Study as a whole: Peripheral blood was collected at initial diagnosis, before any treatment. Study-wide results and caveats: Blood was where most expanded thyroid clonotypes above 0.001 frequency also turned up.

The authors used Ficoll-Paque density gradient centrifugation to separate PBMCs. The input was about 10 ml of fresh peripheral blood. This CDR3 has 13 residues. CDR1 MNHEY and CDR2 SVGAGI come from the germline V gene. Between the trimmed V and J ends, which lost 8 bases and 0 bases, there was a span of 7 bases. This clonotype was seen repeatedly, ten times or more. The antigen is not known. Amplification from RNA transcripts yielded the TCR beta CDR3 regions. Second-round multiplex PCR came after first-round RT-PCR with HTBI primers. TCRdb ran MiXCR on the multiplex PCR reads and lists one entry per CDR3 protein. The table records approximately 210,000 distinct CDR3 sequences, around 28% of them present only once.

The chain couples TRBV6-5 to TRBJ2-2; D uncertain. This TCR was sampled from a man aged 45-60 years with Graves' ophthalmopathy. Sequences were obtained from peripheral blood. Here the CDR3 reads CASARTNTGELFF. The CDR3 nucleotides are TGTGCCAGCGCACGAACGAACACCGGGGAGCTGTTTTTT.